Shown below are 20 T cell receptor beta chains from a single sample sequenced in a study of blood T cell repertoires in COVID-19. Libraries were prepared by immunoSEQ multiplex PCR; TCRdb keeps only in-frame clonotypes and omits some of them. The table records around 87,000 clones, roughly 87% of them present only once. Specimen: peripheral blood. These receptors came from a man aged 45 to 65 with acute or convalescent COVID-19.

The chain is built from TRBV7-2 and TRBJ2-7; 7 bases are shared with TRBD1. V lost 3 bases and J lost 5; bases outside the gene matches: 4. Per germline, CDR1 SGHTA and CDR2 FQGNSA. The CDR3 is 13 residues long. The CDR3 DNA reads as TGTGCCAGCAGCTTTGACAGGGTCAACGAGCAGTACGTC. Amino acids: CASSFDRVNEQYV.

This clone was detected once. V is TRBV10-3 and J is TRBJ1-2; the D gene is possibly TRBD1 (6 bases). This CDR3 contains 13 residues. Germline CDR1 and CDR2: ENHRY and SYGVKD. Deletions cut 6 bases from V and 1 base from J, with 9 bases between. The CDR3 region is CAIRGHYNYGYTF. In nucleotides, the CDR3 is TGTGCCATCAGGGGACACTATAACTATGGCTACACCTTC.

The V and J genes are TRBV7-2 and TRBJ2-2, with a tentative D call TRBD1 (6 bases). The CDR3 is 13 residues long. Germline CDR1 SGHTA, CDR2 FQGNSA. V dropped 6 bases and J dropped 1 base, with 6 bases sitting between them. The CDR3: CASRTGNTGELFF. Written as DNA, the CDR3 is TGTGCCAGCAGGACAGGGAACACCGGGGAGCTGTTTTTT.

The J gene is TRBJ1-1, the V gene TRBV4-2; D is perhaps TRBD1 (5 bases). The CDR3 runs to 13 residues. The V gene lost 10 bases and the J gene lost 3 bases, with 15 bases spanning the gap. Germline V CDR1 and CDR2: LGHNA, YNFKEQ. The CDR3 loop reads CATQGLRDTEAFF. The CDR3, as DNA: TGTGCCACACAAGGCCTCAGGGACACTGAAGCTTTCTTT.

The chain uses TRBV7-2 and TRBJ1-2; 7 bases match TRBD1. V lost 6 bases and J lost 7; bases outside the gene matches: 11. Germline values: CDR1 SGHTA, CDR2 FQGNSA. The CDR3 runs 14 residues. This CDR3 is CASSQSQGLSGYTF. CDR3 sequence (DNA): TGTGCCAGCAGTCAATCACAGGGGCTCAGTGGCTACACCTTC.

The chain has TRBV2 and TRBJ2-3, with TRBD2 matching 8 bases. J gave up 2 bases and V 2 bases, and 3 bases lay outside the gene matches. The CDR3 loop spans 15 amino acids. Germline lookup yields CDR1 SNHLY and CDR2 FYNNEI. The CDR3: CASSESGGYTDTQYF. DNA for the CDR3: TGTGCCAGCAGTGAAAGCGGGGGATACACAGATACGCAGTATTTT. Looking up the rest from reference TRBV2 and TRBJ2-3 gives the full variable domain: EPEVTQTPSHQVTQMGQEVILRCVPISNHLYFYWYRQILGQKVEFLVSFYNNEISEKSEIFDDQFSVERPDGSNFTLKIRSTKLEDSAMYFCASSESGGYTDTQYFGPGTRLTVL.

J is TRBJ2-3 and V is TRBV5-1, with TRBD1 matching over 8 bases. Germline V gives CDR1 SGHRS, CDR2 YFSETQ. The V segment lost 0 bases and the J segment 4 bases; nucleotides outside the gene matches: 7. CDR3 length: 16 residues. CDR3: CASSLGLTGAADTQYF. CDR3 in DNA: TGCGCCAGCAGCTTGGGCCTGACAGGGGCGGCAGATACGCAGTATTTT.

The genes are TRBV7-9 and TRBJ2-5, with 11 nucleotides matching TRBD1. Germline assignment: CDR1 SEHNR and CDR2 FQNEAQ (reference sequence). The J segment lost 7 bases and the V segment lost 7 bases, leaving 8 bases of the junction unmatched. The CDR3 sequence is 14 residues long. As DNA, the CDR3 is TGTGCCAGCATCCGGACAGGGGGCGCTGGGACCCAGTACTTC. This codes for CASIRTGGAGTQYF.

V gene TRBV5-1 combines with J gene TRBJ2-3; maybe TRBD2 (6 bases). The CDR3 is 15 residues long. V was clipped by 4 bases and J by 5 bases, with 17 bases between them. The germline V gene encodes CDR1 SGHRS and CDR2 YFSETQ. As DNA, the CDR3 is TGCGCCAGCAGCACTGGAGGGGACCCCCGAGATACGCAGTATTTT. Its protein product is CASSTGGDPRDTQYF.

The genes are TRBV5-1 and TRBJ2-4; 7 bases agree with TRBD2. Germline V gene sequence: CDR1 SGHRS, CDR2 YFSETQ. The V segment lost 4 bases and the J segment 8 bases; nucleotides outside the gene matches: 21. The CDR3 is 18 residues long. CDR3 nucleotides: TGCGCCAGCAGCAGTTTGGGTGGCTCGACTAGCAATTTTGACATTCAGTACTTC. Translation gives CASSSLGGSTSNFDIQYF.

The chain joins TRBV5-1 to TRBJ2-5; 10 positions agree with TRBD2. The CDR3 consists of 15 residues. The V segment lost 4 bases and the J segment 4 bases; nucleotides outside the gene matches: 7. Per germline, CDR1 SGHRS and CDR2 YFSETQ. Written as DNA, the CDR3 is TGCGCCAGCAGCCCTGGCCTAGCGGGGGTAGAGACCCAGTACTTC. It encodes CASSPGLAGVETQYF.

This clone was recorded only once. This sequence joins TRBV19 and TRBJ2-2, with 12 bases that match TRBD1. The germline V gene encodes CDR1 LNHDA and CDR2 SQIVND (reference sequence). Germline trimming cut 4 bases from V and 5 bases from J; bases unmatched to any gene: 5. There are 16 residues in the CDR3. The CDR3 nucleotides are TGTGCCAGTAGTACGGGACAGGGGGCGCGTACCGGGGAGCTGTTTTTT. Amino acids: CASSTGQGARTGELFF.

The rearrangement joins TRBV4-1 to TRBJ1-4; D remains ambiguous. Germline V gene lookup returns CDR1 MGHRA and CDR2 YSYEKL. The ends were cut back, 4 bases at V and 0 bases at J, with 12 bases in the middle. This CDR3 contains 16 residues. In DNA, the CDR3 is TGCGCCAGCAGCCCTTCGGGAGGGTCAACTAATGAAAAACTGTTTTTT. Its protein is CASSPSGGSTNEKLFF.

The chain links TRBV30 to TRBJ1-2, with D possibly being TRBD1 (6 bases). CDR3 size: 13 residues. Germline CDR1 reads GTSNPN; CDR2 reads SVGIG (reference sequence). Trimming shortened V by 2 bases and J by 6 bases, and 13 bases separated the two germline ends. CDR3 sequence reads: CAWSRLAGDGYTF. CDR3 sequence (DNA): TGTGCCTGGAGTAGGTTGGCAGGGGATGGCTACACCTTC.

This sequence joins TRBV29-1 and TRBJ2-3; 7 positions match TRBD1. This CDR3 is built from 11 residues. Unmatched junction bases numbered 2, after V lost 8 bases and J lost 3 bases. Germline V gene data show CDR1 as SQVTM and CDR2 as ANQGSEA. The DNA of the CDR3 is TGCAGCACCAGGGGGACAGATACGCAGTATTTT. Translating it yields CSTRGTDTQYF.

This chain uses TRBV24-1 with TRBJ1-5; TRBD1 might be the D (5 bases). This CDR3 spans 14 amino acids. Trimming took 5 bases from V and 4 from J, leaving 11 bases between them. CDR1 is KGHDR, CDR2 SFDVKD, per germline. The CDR3 DNA is TGTGCCACCAGTGCCGGGGGGAATAATCAGCCCCAGCATTTT. It encodes CATSAGGNNQPQHF.

The rearrangement links TRBV14 to TRBJ1-6; no definite D call. The CDR3 loop spans 14 amino acids. Trimming removed 1 base at V and 10 bases at J, with 11 bases between. Germline assignment: CDR1 SGHDN and CDR2 FVKESK. For the CDR3, the DNA is TGTGCCAGCAGCCAAGGTACCGGCGGGTCACCCCTCCACTTT. Protein sequence: CASSQGTGGSPLHF.

The chain uses TRBV5-6 and TRBJ2-1; 9 bases match TRBD2. J lost 7 bases, V lost 1 base, and 3 bases had no gene match. The CDR3 consists of 14 residues. Germline-derived CDR1 and CDR2 are SGHDT and YYEEEE. The CDR3 sequence: CASSLTSGPNEQFF. The CDR3 DNA sequence: TGTGCCAGCAGCTTGACTAGCGGGCCTAATGAGCAGTTCTTC.

This clone has more than one count but fewer than ten. This chain uses TRBV6-5 with TRBJ1-5; 7 bases fit TRBD1. Germline V gene data show CDR1 as MNHEY and CDR2 as SVGAGI. Unmatched junction bases numbered 12, after V lost 10 bases and J lost 3 bases. This CDR3 is 15 amino acids long. The CDR3 reads CATSRGSRDNQPQHF. The CDR3 DNA reads as TGTGCCACCTCCAGGGGGTCCAGGGACAATCAGCCCCAGCATTTT.

A single count supports this clone. The chain employs TRBV2 and TRBJ1-6, with TRBD1 as a possible D gene (5 bases). V lost 4 bases and J 5 bases, leaving 6 bases between the germline ends. CDR3 length equals 13 residues. Germline V CDR1 and CDR2: SNHLY, FYNNEI. Here the CDR3 DNA reads TGTGCCAGCAGTGGACAGAATAATTCACCCCTCCACTTT. Protein: CASSGQNNSPLHF.